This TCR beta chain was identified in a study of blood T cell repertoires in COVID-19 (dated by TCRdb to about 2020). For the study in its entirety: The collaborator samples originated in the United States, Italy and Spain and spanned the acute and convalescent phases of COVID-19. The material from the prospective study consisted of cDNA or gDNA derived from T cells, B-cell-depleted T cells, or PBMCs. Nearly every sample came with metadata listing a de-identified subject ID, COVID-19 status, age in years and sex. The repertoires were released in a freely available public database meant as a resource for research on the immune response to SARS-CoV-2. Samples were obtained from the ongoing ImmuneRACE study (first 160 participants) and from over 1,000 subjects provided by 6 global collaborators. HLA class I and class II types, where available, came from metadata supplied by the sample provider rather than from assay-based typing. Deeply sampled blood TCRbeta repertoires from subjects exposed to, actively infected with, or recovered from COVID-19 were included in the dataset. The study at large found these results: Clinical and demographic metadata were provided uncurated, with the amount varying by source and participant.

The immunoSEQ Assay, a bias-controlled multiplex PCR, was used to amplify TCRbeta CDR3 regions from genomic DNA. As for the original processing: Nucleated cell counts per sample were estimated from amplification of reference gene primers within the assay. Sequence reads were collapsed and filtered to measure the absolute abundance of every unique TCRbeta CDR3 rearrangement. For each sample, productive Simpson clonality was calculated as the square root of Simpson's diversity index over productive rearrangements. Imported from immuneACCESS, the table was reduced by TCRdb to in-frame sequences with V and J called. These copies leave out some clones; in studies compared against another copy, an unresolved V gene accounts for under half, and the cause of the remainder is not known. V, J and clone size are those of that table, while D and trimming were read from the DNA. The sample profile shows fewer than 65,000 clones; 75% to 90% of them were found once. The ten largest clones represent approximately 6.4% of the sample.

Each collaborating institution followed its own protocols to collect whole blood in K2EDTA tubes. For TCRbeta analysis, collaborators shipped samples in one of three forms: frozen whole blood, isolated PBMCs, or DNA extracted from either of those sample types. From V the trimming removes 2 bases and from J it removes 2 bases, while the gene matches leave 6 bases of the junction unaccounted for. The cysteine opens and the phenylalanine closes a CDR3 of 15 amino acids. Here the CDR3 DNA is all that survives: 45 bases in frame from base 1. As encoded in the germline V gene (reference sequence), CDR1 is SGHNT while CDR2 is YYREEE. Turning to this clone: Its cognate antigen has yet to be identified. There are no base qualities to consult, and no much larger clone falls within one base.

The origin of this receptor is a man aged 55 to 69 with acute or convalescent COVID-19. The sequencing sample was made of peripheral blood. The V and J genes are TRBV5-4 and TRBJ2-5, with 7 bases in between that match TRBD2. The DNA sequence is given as TGTGCCAGCAGCTTAGAGGGAGGGCGTCAAGAGACCCAGTACTTC. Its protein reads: CASSLEGGRQETQYF.